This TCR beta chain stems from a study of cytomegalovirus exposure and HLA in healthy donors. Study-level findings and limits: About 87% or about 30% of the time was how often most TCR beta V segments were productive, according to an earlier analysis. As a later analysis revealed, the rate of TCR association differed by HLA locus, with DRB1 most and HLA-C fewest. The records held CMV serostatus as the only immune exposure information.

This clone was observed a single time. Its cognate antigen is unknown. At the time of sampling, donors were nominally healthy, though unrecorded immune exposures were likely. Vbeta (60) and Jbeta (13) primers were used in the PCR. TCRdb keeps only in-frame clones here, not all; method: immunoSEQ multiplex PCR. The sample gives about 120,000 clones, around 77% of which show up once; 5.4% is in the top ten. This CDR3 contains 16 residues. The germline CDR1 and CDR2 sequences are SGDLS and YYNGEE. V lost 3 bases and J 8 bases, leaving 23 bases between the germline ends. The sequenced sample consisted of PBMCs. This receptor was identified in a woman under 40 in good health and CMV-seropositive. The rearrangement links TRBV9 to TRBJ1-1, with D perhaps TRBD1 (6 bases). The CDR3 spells CASSAMWRTAGGEAFF. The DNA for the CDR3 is TGTGCCAGCAGCGCAATGTGGCGGACAGCCGGGGGGGAAGCTTTCTTT.